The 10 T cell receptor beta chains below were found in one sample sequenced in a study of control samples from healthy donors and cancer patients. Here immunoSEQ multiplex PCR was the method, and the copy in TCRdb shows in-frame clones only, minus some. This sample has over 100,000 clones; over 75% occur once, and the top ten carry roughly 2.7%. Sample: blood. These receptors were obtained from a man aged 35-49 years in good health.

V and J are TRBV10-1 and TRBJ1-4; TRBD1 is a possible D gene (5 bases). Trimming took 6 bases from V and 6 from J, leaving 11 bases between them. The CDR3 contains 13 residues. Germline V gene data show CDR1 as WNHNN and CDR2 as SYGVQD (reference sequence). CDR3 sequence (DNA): TGCGCCAGCAGCGGTGGGGGATATGAAAAACTGTTTTTT. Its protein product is CASSGGGYEKLFF.

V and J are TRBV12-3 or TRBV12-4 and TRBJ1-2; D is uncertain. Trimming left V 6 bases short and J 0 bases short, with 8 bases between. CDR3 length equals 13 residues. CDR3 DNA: TGTGCCAGCAGGCCGGCAGCTAACTATGGCTACACCTTC. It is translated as CASRPAANYGYTF.

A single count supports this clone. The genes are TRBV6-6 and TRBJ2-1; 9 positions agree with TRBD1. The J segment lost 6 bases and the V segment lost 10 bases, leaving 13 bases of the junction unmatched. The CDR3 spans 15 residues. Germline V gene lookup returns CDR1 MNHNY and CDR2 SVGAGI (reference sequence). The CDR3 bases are TGTGCCACCAGGGACAGGGAGGTGATTGGCAATGAGCAGTTCTTC. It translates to CATRDREVIGNEQFF.

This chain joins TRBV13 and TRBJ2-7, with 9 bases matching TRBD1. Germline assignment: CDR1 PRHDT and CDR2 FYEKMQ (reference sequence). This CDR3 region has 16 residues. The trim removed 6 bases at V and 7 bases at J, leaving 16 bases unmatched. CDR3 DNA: TGTGCCAGCAGTTACCACGGGACAGGGATTGGATCTGAGCAGTACTTC. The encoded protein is CASSYHGTGIGSEQYF.

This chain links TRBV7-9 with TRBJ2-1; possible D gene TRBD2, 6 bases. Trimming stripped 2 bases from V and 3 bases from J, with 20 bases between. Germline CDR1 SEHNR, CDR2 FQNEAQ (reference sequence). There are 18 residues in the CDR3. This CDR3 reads CASSLPTTGREGYNEQFF. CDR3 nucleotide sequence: TGTGCCAGCAGCTTACCCACCACCGGGCGGGAAGGCTACAATGAGCAGTTCTTC. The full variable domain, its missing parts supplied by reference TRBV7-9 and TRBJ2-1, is DTGVSQNPRHKITKRGQNVTFRCDPISEHNRLYWYRQTLGQGPEFLTYFQNEAQLEKSRLLSDRFSAERPKGSFSTLEIQRTEQGDSAMYLCASSLPTTGREGYNEQFFGPGTRLTVL.

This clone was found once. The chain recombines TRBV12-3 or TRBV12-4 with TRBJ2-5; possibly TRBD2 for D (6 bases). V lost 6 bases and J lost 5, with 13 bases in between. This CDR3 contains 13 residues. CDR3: CASRPGLRETQYF. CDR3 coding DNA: TGTGCCAGCAGGCCGGGACTGAGGGAGACCCAGTACTTC.

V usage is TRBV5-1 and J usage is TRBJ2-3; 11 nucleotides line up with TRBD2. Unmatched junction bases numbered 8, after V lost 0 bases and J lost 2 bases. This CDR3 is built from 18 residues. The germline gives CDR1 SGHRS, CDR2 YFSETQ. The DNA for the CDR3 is TGCGCCAGCAGCTTGGCCGTTCTAGCGGGGGGTATCACAGATACGCAGTATTTT. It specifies CASSLAVLAGGITDTQYF. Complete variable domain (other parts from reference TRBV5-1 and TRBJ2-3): KAGVTQTPRYLIKTRGQQVTLSCSPISGHRSVSWYQQTPGQGLQFLFEYFSETQRNKGNFPGRFSGRQFSNSRSEMNVSTLELGDSALYLCASSLAVLAGGITDTQYFGPGTRLTVL.

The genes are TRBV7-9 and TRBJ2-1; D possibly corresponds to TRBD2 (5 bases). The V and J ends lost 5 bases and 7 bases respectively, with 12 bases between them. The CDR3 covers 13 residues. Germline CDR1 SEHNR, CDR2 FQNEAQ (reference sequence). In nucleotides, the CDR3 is TGTGCCAGCAGCCGGTCTCCGGGAAATGAGCAGTTCTTC. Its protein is CASSRSPGNEQFF.

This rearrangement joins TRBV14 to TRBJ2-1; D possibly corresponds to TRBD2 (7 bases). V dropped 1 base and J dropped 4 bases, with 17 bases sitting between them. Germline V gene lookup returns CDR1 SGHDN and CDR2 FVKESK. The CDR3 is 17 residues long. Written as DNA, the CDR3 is TGTGCCAGCAGCCAAGGGTTAAGGGGGGGTTGGTACAATGAGCAGTTCTTC. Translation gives CASSQGLRGGWYNEQFF.

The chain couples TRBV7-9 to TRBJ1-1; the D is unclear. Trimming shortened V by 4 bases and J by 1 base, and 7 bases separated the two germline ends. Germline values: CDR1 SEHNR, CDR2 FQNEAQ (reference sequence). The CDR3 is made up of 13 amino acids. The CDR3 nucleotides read TGTGCCAGCAGCTCGGACGGGAACACTGAAGCTTTCTTT. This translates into CASSSDGNTEAFF. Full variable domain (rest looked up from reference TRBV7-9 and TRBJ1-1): DTGVSQNPRHKITKRGQNVTFRCDPISEHNRLYWYRQTLGQGPEFLTYFQNEAQLEKSRLLSDRFSAERPKGSFSTLEIQRTEQGDSAMYLCASSSDGNTEAFFGQGTRLTVV.